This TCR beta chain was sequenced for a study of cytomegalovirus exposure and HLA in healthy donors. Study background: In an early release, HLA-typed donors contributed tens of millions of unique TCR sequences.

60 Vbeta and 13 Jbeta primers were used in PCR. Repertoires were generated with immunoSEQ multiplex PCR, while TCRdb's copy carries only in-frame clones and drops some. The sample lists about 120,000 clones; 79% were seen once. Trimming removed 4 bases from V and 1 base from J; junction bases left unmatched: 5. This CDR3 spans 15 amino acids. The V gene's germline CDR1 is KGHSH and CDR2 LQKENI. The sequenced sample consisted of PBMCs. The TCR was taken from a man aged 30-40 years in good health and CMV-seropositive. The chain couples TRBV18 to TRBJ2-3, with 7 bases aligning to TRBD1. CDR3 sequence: CASSLRTGGTDTQYF. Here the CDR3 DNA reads TGTGCCAGCTCACTCCGGACAGGTGGCACAGATACGCAGTATTTT.